Listed here is a single TCR beta chain. Its cognate antigen is unknown. The ends were cut back, 4 bases at V and 4 bases at J, with 7 bases in the middle. The CDR3 length is 12 residues. Germline-derived CDR1 and CDR2 are MNHEY and SVGEGT. Time point defined: pre-sensitization, week 0. Sample treatment: therapeutic diphenylcyclopropenone sensitization with weekly scalp DPC. This sample is drawn from a study of human T cells and chemical hapten exposure. About the study: Alopecia areata, totalis and universalis patients, mostly female, were included.

Study-wide points: Since the donors had alopecia, their immune response may not be the same as that of healthy people.

Each CDR3 protein is one row after TCRdb ran MiXCR on the RACE reads. The sample carries 87,000 or so distinct CDR3 sequences, 9.6% recorded once. Sequenced material: whole blood, taken in connection with sensitization to the hapten diphenylcyclopropenone (DPC). The chain has TRBV6-2 or TRBV6-3 and TRBJ2-5; no clear D. The sequence was collected from a middle-aged woman with alopecia areata. Some clones in this sample may be carry-over from other donors' samples. CDR3 residues: CASSWATETQYF. CDR3 nucleotide sequence: TGTGCCAGCAGTTGGGCCACAGAGACCCAGTACTTC.